These 8 T cell receptor beta chains share one sample of origin, sequenced in a study of T-cell memory formation after mild COVID-19 (dated by TCRdb to the early 2020s). Libraries came from 5' RACE. The sequencer was an Illumina NovaSeq 6000. In TCRdb, the public reads were trimmed at Q25 with fastp and aligned with MiXCR, with productive beta chains retained. For every CDR3 protein sequence, its rows merge into one entry that carries the most common genes and DNA. This sample is represented by approximately 490,000 distinct CDR3 sequences; just over 20% of them were singletons. Around 13% of the sample lies in the top ten. Specimen: PBMCs or a T cell subset sorted from them (not recorded which). The receptors were gathered from an adult woman who had mild COVID-19 (a few samples of this study predate the infection). The sample titles of this study are shuffled in the database, so cell type and time point are left out; the donor was told from shared clones.

This clonotype was seen a few times. V is TRBV19 and J is TRBJ2-3; D is unclear. The V end was cut by 3 bases, the J end by 2 bases, with 9 bases between. Germline V gene data show CDR1 as LNHDA and CDR2 as SQIVND (reference sequence). The CDR3 has 14 residues. In DNA, the CDR3 is TGTGCCAGTAGTATTGGGGATGACACAGATACGCAGTATTTT. Protein sequence: CASSIGDDTDTQYF.

This rearrangement joins TRBV24-1 to TRBJ2-3; D is possibly TRBD1 (6 bases). Trimming removed 7 bases at V and 6 bases at J, with 22 bases between. Germline CDR1 KGHDR, CDR2 SFDVKD. This CDR3 is 16 amino acids long. The CDR3 reads CATSQTQGLSGDTQYF. The CDR3 DNA sequence: TGTGCCACCAGCCAGACACAGGGCCTCTCAGGCGATACGCAGTATTTT.

Only a few counts were recorded for this clonotype. J is TRBJ2-3 and V is TRBV4-1; TRBD2 is a possible D gene (6 bases). The length of the CDR3 is 14 residues. The germline gives CDR1 MGHRA, CDR2 YSYEKL. Trimming took 4 bases from V and 4 from J, leaving 12 bases between them. The CDR3 DNA is TGCGCCAGCAGCCCGACTAGTGCGTCAGATACGCAGTATTTT. Amino acids: CASSPTSASDTQYF.

This clonotype was picked up many times. V and J are TRBV24-1 and TRBJ2-5, with 9 positions matching TRBD1. V was clipped by 4 bases and J by 2 bases; unmatched bases: 4. The CDR3 extends over 15 amino acids. Germline lookup yields CDR1 KGHDR and CDR2 SFDVKD. CDR3 bases: TGTGCCACCAGTGAGGGTGGGACAGGGCAAGAGACCCAGTACTTC. It codes for CATSEGGTGQETQYF.

This clonotype was seen many times. This chain uses TRBV7-9 with TRBJ2-1; TRBD2 aligns across 10 bases. After removal of 1 base from V and 9 bases from J, the junction contained 3 bases not matched to a gene. Germline values: CDR1 SEHNR, CDR2 FQNEAQ (reference sequence). This CDR3 spans 14 amino acids. This CDR3 is CASSLVLAGVEQFF. CDR3 sequence (DNA): TGTGCCAGCAGCTTAGTCCTAGCGGGAGTTGAGCAGTTCTTC.

This clonotype has a handful of counts. V usage is TRBV29-1 and J usage is TRBJ2-5; D may be TRBD2 (5 bases). Deletions cut 4 bases from V and 4 bases from J, with 13 bases between. The CDR3 contains 13 residues. Germline V lookup: CDR1 SQVTM, CDR2 ANQGSEA. CDR3 nucleotide sequence: TGCAGCGTTGGAGTGAGTCGGGGAGAGACCCAGTACTTC. Its translation is CSVGVSRGETQYF.

The rearrangement uses TRBV6-5 and TRBJ2-3; 8 bases are shared with TRBD2. V shed 2 bases and J 6 bases; nucleotides not matched to a gene: 4. Germline CDR1 and CDR2: MNHEY and SVGAGI. There are 14 residues in the CDR3. CDR3 nucleotide sequence: TGTGCCAGCAGTTACGGGACTAGAGGCGATACGCAGTATTTT. Translation gives CASSYGTRGDTQYF.

The chain employs TRBV12-3 or TRBV12-4 and TRBJ1-2; a weak D match, TRBD1 (5 bases). There are 14 residues in the CDR3. V lost 1 base, J lost 2 bases, and 8 bases lay in between. DNA for the CDR3: TGTGCCAGCAGTTTAGGCAGGGCAAACTATGGCTACACCTTC. Encoded protein: CASSLGRANYGYTF.